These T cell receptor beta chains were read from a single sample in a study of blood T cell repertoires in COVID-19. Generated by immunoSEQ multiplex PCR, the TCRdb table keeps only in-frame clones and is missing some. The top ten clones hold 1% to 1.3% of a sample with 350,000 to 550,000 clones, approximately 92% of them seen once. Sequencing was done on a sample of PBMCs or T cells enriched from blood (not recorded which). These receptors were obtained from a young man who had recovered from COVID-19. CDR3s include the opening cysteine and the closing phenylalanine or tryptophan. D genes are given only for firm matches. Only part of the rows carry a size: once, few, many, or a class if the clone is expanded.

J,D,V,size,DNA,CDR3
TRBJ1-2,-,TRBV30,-,TGTGCCGCGAGTGTGCAGCCGGGGGGCTACACCTTC,CAASVQPGGYTF
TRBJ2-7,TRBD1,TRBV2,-,TGTGCCAGCAGTGAACGGGACAGGGCCTACGAGCAGTACTTC,CASSERDRAYEQYF
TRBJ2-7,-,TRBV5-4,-,TGTGCCAGCAGCTTGGCCCTAGCGCCCTACGAGCAGTACTTC,CASSLALAPYEQYF
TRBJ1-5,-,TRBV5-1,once,TGCGCCAGCAGCCCAGGGGATAGCAATCAGCCCCAGCATTTT,CASSPGDSNQPQHF
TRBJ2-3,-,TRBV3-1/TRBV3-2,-,TGTGCCAGCAGCCCCTGGGGGCGCACAGATACGCAGTATTTT,CASSPWGRTDTQYF
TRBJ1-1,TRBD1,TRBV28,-,TGTGCCAGCAGCACAGGGGGGAACACTGAAGCTTTCTTT,CASSTGGNTEAFF
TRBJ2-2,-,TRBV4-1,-,TGCGCCAGCAGCCACATAGTCGGGGAGCTGTTTTTT,CASSHIVGELFF
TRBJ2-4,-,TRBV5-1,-,TGCGCCAGCAGCTTGGGAGGGGGGGGCCCGGAAAACATTCAGTACTTC,CASSLGGGGPENIQYF
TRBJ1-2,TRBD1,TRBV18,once,TGTGCCAGCTCACAGCAGGGACAGGGGAACTATGGCTACACCTTC,CASSQQGQGNYGYTF
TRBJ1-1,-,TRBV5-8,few,TGTGCCAGCAGCTTGAACCGAGGCACTGAAGCTTTCTTT,CASSLNRGTEAFF
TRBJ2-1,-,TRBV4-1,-,TGCGCCAGCAGCCAGGGACCGACAGGCCCTATCTCCTACAATGAGCAGTTCTTC,CASSQGPTGPISYNEQFF
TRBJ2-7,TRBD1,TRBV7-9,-,TGTGCCAGCAGCCCCAGGGACAGGAACTACGAGCAGTACTTC,CASSPRDRNYEQYF
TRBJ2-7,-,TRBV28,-,TGTGCCAGCAGTAGCCACCTAGGGCAGTACTTC,CASSSHLGQYF
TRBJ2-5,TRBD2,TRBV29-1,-,TGCAGCGCTGTGAGACTAGCGGGAGCGGATCGAGAGACCCAGTACTTC,CSAVRLAGADRETQYF
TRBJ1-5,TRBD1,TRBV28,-,TGTGCCAGCAGTTTCCCCCTGACAGGGGGCTTTCTTTCCTATAGCAATCAGCCCCAGCATTTT,CASSFPLTGGFLSYSNQPQHF
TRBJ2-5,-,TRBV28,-,TGTGCCAGCAGTTTAGGAGCGTCGGAGACCCAGTACTTC,CASSLGASETQYF
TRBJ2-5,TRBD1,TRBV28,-,TGTGCCAGCAGTCTGACAGGGGGCGGGACCCAGTACTTC,CASSLTGGGTQYF
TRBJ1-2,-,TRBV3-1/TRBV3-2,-,TGTGCCAGCAGCCACCTAGGATCCGGCAGAAGCTATGGCTACACCTTC,CASSHLGSGRSYGYTF
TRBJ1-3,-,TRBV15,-,TGTGCCACCAGCAGAAAAATTACAGCGGGCGGAAACACCATATATTTT,CATSRKITAGGNTIYF
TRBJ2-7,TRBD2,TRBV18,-,TGTGCCAGCTCACCCCGTAGAGTAGCGGGATATACTAACGAGCAGTACTTC,CASSPRRVAGYTNEQYF
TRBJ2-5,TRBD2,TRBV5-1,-,TGCGCCAGCAGCGGGAGGGCCGGGGAGACCCAGTACTTC,CASSGRAGETQYF
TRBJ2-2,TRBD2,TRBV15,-,TGTGCCACCAGCAGGGCGGGACTAGTCACCGCCGGGGAGCTGTTTTTT,CATSRAGLVTAGELFF
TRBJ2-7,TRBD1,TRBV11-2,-,TGTGCCAGCAGCTTAGGAGAGGGACAGGGCTTCGAGCAGTACTTC,CASSLGEGQGFEQYF
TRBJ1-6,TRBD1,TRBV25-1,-,TGTGCCAGCCCGGGACAGCCTTATTCACCCCTCCACTTT,CASPGQPYSPLHF
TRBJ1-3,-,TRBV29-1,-,TGCAGCGTTGTAGAGGGCACTGGAAACACCATATATTTT,CSVVEGTGNTIYF
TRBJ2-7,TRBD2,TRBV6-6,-,TGTGCCAGCAGCCTTTATCTAGCGGGAGTAGGCTACGAGCAGTACTTC,CASSLYLAGVGYEQYF
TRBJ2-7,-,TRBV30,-,TGTGCCTGGAGTGTGGCGGGCGAGCAGTACTTC,CAWSVAGEQYF
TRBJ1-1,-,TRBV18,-,TGTGCCAGCTCACCTCGAGCGGACGAAGCTTTCTTT,CASSPRADEAFF
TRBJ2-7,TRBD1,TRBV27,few,TGTGCCAGCAGGGGACAGAACACCTACGAGCAGTACTTC,CASRGQNTYEQYF
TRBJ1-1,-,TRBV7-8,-,TGTGCCAGCAGCTCCGTACAGGGAAACACTGAAGCTTTCTTT,CASSSVQGNTEAFF
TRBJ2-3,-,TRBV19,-,TGTGCCAGTAGTACAGGTTCGGGCACAGATACGCAGTATTTT,CASSTGSGTDTQYF
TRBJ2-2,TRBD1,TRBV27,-,TGTGCCAGCAAAAGACAGGGGAATGGGGAGCTGTTTTTT,CASKRQGNGELFF
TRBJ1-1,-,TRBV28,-,TGTGCCAGCAGTTTACAGGGGTACACTGAAGCTTTCTTT,CASSLQGYTEAFF
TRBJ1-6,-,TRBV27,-,TGTGCCAGCGGGGGGGGCTGGAATTCACCCCTCCACTTT,CASGGGWNSPLHF
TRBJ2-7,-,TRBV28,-,TGTGCCAGCACTACCCCCAACCGGTTCTACGAGCAGTACTTC,CASTTPNRFYEQYF
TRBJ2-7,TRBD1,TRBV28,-,TGTGCCAGCAGTGGTCGTGGGACAGGGAGCTCCTACGAGCAGTACTTC,CASSGRGTGSSYEQYF
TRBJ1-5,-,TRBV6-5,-,TGTGCCACCTCTCGGGGTCTAAATCAGCCCCAGCATTTT,CATSRGLNQPQHF
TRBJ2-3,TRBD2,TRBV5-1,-,TGCGCCAGCAGCCAGGCCGGCGGGAGTCAGGGAGATACGCAGTATTTT,CASSQAGGSQGDTQYF
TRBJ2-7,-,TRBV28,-,TGTGCCAGCAGTTCTCTACGCTACGAGCAGTACTTC,CASSSLRYEQYF
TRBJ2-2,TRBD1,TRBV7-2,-,TGTGCCAGCAGGCCCGGGACAGGGAGAACCGGGGAGCTGTTTTTT,CASRPGTGRTGELFF
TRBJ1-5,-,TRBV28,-,TGTGCCAGCAGTTTTTCCCCGGGGGGTTCAGGCAATCAGCCCCAGCATTTT,CASSFSPGGSGNQPQHF
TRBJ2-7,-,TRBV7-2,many,TGTGCCAGCAGCTCTAGTGGCCACGAGCAGTACTTC,CASSSSGHEQYF
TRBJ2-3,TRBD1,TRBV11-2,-,TGTGCCAGCAGCCCGGGGACAGGGGGCACAGATACGCAGTATTTT,CASSPGTGGTDTQYF
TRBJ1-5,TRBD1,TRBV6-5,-,TGTGCCAGCAGTTACTCAGGACAGGTCAATCAGCCCCAGCATTTT,CASSYSGQVNQPQHF
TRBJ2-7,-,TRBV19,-,TGTGCCAGTAGTCTCGGCGGAGACCCGACCTACGAGCAGTACTTC,CASSLGGDPTYEQYF
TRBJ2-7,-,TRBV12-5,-,TGTGCTAGTGGTTTGGCCTCAGGGGTCGAGCAGTACTTC,CASGLASGVEQYF
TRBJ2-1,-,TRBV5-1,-,TGCGCCAGCAGCTTGGGATCCGGGTCGTGGTACAATGAGCAGTTCTTC,CASSLGSGSWYNEQFF
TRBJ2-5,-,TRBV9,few,TGTGCCAGCCATATGGCGGAGGGGCAAGAGACCCAGTACTTC,CASHMAEGQETQYF
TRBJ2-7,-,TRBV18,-,TGTGCCAGCTCCCTTGGCCGCACCTACGAGCAGTACTTC,CASSLGRTYEQYF
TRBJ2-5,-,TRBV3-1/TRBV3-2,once,TGTGCCACCGGTCCCCAGTACTTC,CATGPQYF
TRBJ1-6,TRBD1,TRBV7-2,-,TGTGCCAGCAGACAGACAGGGGAAGGTTCACCCCTCCACTTT,CASRQTGEGSPLHF
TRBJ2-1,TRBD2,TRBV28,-,TGTGCCAGCAGTTTAGCGGGGGGGGCTAGGGAGCAGTTCTTC,CASSLAGGAREQFF
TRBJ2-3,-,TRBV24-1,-,TGTGCCACCAGTGTTCCAGGGACTAGCACAGATACGCAGTATTTT,CATSVPGTSTDTQYF
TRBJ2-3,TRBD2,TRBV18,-,TGTGCCAGCTCACCAGTAGCGGGAGGGCCTGGCACAGATACGCAGTATTTT,CASSPVAGGPGTDTQYF
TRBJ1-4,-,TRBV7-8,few,TGTGCCAGCAGGAGGACTAGGGTGGCAGCAACTAATGAAAAACTGTTTTTT,CASRRTRVAATNEKLFF